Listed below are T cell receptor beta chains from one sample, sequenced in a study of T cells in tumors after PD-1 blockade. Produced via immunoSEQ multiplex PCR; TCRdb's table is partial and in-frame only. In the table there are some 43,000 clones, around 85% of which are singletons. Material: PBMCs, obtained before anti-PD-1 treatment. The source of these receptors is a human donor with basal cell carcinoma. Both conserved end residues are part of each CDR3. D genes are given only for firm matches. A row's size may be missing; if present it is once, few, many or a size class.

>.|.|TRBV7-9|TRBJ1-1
CASSLAGGARNTEAFF
TGTGCCAGCAGCTTAGCCGGGGGCGCCCGGAACACTGAAGCTTTCTTT
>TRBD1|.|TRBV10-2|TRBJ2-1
CASSEGTGFIFNEQFF
TGCGCCAGCAGTGAGGGGACAGGTTTTATTTTCAATGAGCAGTTCTTC
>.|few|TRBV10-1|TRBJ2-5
CASSESRVEETQYF
TGCGCCAGCAGTGAGTCTCGGGTAGAGGAGACCCAGTACTTC
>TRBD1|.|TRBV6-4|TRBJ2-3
CASSEGQGADTQYF
TGTGCCAGCAGTGAGGGACAGGGGGCAGATACGCAGTATTTT
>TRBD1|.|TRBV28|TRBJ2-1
CAGSPTGASSYNEQFF
TGTGCCGGCAGTCCCACAGGGGCGAGCTCCTACAATGAGCAGTTCTTC
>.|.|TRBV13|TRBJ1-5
CASSLYRENQPQHF
TGTGCCAGCAGCTTGTACAGGGAGAATCAGCCCCAGCATTTT
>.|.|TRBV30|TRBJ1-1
CAWSVRGDTEAFF
TGTGCCTGGAGTGTGCGGGGAGACACTGAAGCTTTCTTT
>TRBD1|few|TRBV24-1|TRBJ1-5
CATSDLHGTGTNQPQHF
TGTGCCACCAGTGATTTGCACGGGACAGGGACAAATCAGCCCCAGCATTTT
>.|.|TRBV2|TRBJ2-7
CASSLLGGQITYEQYF
TGTGCCAGCAGTCTACTTGGAGGGCAGATTACCTACGAGCAGTACTTC
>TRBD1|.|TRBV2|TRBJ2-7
CASNNAGTGTYEQYF
TGTGCCAGTAATAACGCCGGGACAGGGACCTACGAGCAGTACTTC
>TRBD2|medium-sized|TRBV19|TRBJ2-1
CASSIGSGGAVDEQFF
TGTGCCAGTAGTATAGGTAGCGGGGGGGCCGTAGATGAGCAGTTCTTC
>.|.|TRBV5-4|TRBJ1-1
CASSYRNTEAFF
TGTGCCAGCAGCTACAGGAACACTGAAGCTTTCTTT
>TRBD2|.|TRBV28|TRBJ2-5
CASSFLLSGGEAQYF
TGTGCCAGCAGTTTCCTCCTATCGGGGGGAGAGGCCCAGTACTTC
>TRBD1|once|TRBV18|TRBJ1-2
CASSPRTGEDGYTF
TGTGCCAGCTCACCAAGGACAGGGGAGGATGGCTACACCTTC
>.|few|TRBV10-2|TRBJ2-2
CASSSNAPGFGELFF
TGCGCCAGCAGCTCTAACGCTCCAGGGTTCGGGGAGCTGTTTTTT
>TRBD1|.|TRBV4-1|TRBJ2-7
CASSHPGQGIYEQYF
TGCGCCAGCAGCCATCCGGGACAGGGGATTTACGAGCAGTACTTC
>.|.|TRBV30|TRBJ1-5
CAWSRPTQYSNQPQHF
TGTGCCTGGAGTCGGCCGACTCAATATAGCAATCAGCCCCAGCATTTT
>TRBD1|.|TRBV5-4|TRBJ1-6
CASSPDRDSPLHF
TGTGCCAGCAGCCCCGACAGGGACTCACCCCTCCACTTT
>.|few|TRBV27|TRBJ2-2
CASKGHANTGELFF
TGTGCCAGCAAGGGGCACGCGAACACCGGGGAGCTGTTTTTT
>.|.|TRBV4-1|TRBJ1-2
CASSQEWGNNYGYTF
TGCGCCAGCAGCCAAGAGTGGGGAAATAACTATGGCTACACCTTC
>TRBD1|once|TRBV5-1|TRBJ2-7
CASSLQGADHEQYF
TGCGCCAGCAGCTTACAGGGGGCGGACCACGAGCAGTACTTC
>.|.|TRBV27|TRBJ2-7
CASSSRSGGNNEQYF
TGTGCCAGCAGTTCCCGCTCCGGGGGCAACAACGAGCAGTACTTC
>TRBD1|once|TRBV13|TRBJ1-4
CASSLRTGGKNEKLFF
TGTGCCAGCAGCTTAAGGACAGGGGGGAAGAACGAAAAACTGTTTTTT
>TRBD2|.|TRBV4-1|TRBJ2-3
CASSQDPTIAGTTDTQYF
TGCGCCAGCAGCCAAGATCCCACGATAGCGGGGACCACAGATACGCAGTATTTT